Listed below are T cell receptor beta chains from one sample, sequenced in a study of blood T cell repertoires in COVID-19. Data came from immunoSEQ multiplex PCR; TCRdb stores just in-frame clones and leaves some out. This table holds over 250,000 clones, more than 75% found once. The sequencing input was peripheral blood. All receptors come from a woman in her thirties or forties who had recovered from COVID-19. CDR3s leave out the opening cysteine and the closing phenylalanine or tryptophan.

v_gene: TRBV28; j_gene: TRBJ1-2; CDR3aa: ASSLGGVANYGYT
v_gene: TRBV7-2; j_gene: TRBJ2-1; CDR3aa: ASSLAGGVDEQF
v_gene: TRBV29-1; j_gene: TRBJ1-1; CDR3aa: SGGTGVNTEAF
v_gene: TRBV27; j_gene: TRBJ1-5; CDR3aa: ASSFGRGDQPQH
v_gene: TRBV6-1; j_gene: TRBJ2-1; CDR3aa: ASSEGASGSFWQF
v_gene: TRBV27; j_gene: TRBJ2-7; CDR3aa: ASSLSQGAPYEQY
v_gene: TRBV27; j_gene: TRBJ1-5; CDR3aa: ASSFLSGNQPQH
v_gene: TRBV19; j_gene: TRBJ2-6; CDR3aa: ARTGPSGANVLT
v_gene: TRBV5-4; j_gene: TRBJ2-6; CDR3aa: ASNPPDRGALSGANVLT
v_gene: TRBV5-8; j_gene: TRBJ1-4; CDR3aa: ASSLMGAPDLF
v_gene: TRBV18; j_gene: TRBJ2-5; CDR3aa: ASSPRDRSETQY
v_gene: TRBV27; j_gene: TRBJ2-1; CDR3aa: ASSLLSDRLEQF
v_gene: TRBV7-8; j_gene: TRBJ2-5; CDR3aa: ASSPDRISLWTQY
v_gene: TRBV7-2; j_gene: TRBJ2-5; CDR3aa: ASSLALAGRETQY
v_gene: TRBV12-3/TRBV12-4; j_gene: TRBJ1-3; CDR3aa: ASGPGVRNTIY
v_gene: TRBV5-1; j_gene: TRBJ2-1; CDR3aa: ASSLGGDNYNEQF
v_gene: TRBV20-1; j_gene: TRBJ1-2; CDR3aa: SASSQTPDYGYT
v_gene: TRBV21-1; j_gene: TRBJ2-1; CDR3aa: ASSAPGQGDYNEQF
v_gene: TRBV6-5; j_gene: TRBJ1-5; CDR3aa: ASSYSGDQPQH
v_gene: TRBV24-1; j_gene: TRBJ2-5; CDR3aa: ATSDFPGQGLYQETQY
v_gene: TRBV18; j_gene: TRBJ1-1; CDR3aa: ASSPRGGVPEAF
v_gene: TRBV7-8; j_gene: TRBJ2-2; CDR3aa: ASSSLTPQGTGELF
v_gene: TRBV4-3; j_gene: TRBJ1-2; CDR3aa: ASSPDRQGGGYT
v_gene: TRBV12-5; j_gene: TRBJ2-3; CDR3aa: ASGRGEASTDTQY
v_gene: TRBV5-6; j_gene: TRBJ2-3; CDR3aa: ASSLGLATQSTDTQY
v_gene: TRBV3-1/TRBV3-2; j_gene: TRBJ2-5; CDR3aa: ASSQDERTGGRETQY
v_gene: TRBV29-1; j_gene: TRBJ2-7; CDR3aa: SVEAYPSGSRDEQY
v_gene: TRBV12-3/TRBV12-4; j_gene: TRBJ1-2; CDR3aa: ASNLGGGYT
v_gene: TRBV28; j_gene: TRBJ2-1; CDR3aa: ASVGGGEPSYNEQF
v_gene: TRBV9; j_gene: TRBJ2-1; CDR3aa: ASSPLAGGGNEQF
v_gene: TRBV6-2/TRBV6-3; j_gene: TRBJ2-7; CDR3aa: ASSSPDRSRYEQY
v_gene: TRBV14; j_gene: TRBJ2-7; CDR3aa: ASSQASMVWRARGEQY
v_gene: TRBV5-1; j_gene: TRBJ2-3; CDR3aa: ASSLEGLPADTQY
v_gene: TRBV28; j_gene: TRBJ1-1; CDR3aa: ASSLLTGPPAF
v_gene: TRBV3-1/TRBV3-2; j_gene: TRBJ2-1; CDR3aa: ASSQDGVGEQF
v_gene: TRBV30; j_gene: TRBJ1-1; CDR3aa: AWSPTRGWDTEAF
v_gene: TRBV7-8; j_gene: TRBJ1-2; CDR3aa: ASSSRTDLNYGYT
v_gene: TRBV10-3; j_gene: TRBJ2-1; CDR3aa: AISSGQGGSYNEQF
v_gene: TRBV3-1/TRBV3-2; j_gene: TRBJ2-5; CDR3aa: ASSPPLAGQETQY
v_gene: TRBV29-1; j_gene: TRBJ2-5; CDR3aa: SVVLVQETQY
v_gene: TRBV6-1; j_gene: TRBJ2-3; CDR3aa: ASSEGQASTDTQY
v_gene: TRBV6-5; j_gene: TRBJ1-2; CDR3aa: ASSHRVGYT
v_gene: TRBV11-1; j_gene: TRBJ2-1; CDR3aa: ASSGTGGKQF
v_gene: TRBV5-6; j_gene: TRBJ1-2; CDR3aa: ASSLGQNYGYT
v_gene: TRBV29-1; j_gene: TRBJ1-2; CDR3aa: SARGYGYT
v_gene: TRBV19; j_gene: TRBJ1-5; CDR3aa: ASSIAAGNQPQH
v_gene: TRBV29-1; j_gene: TRBJ1-2; CDR3aa: SVSTGGDYGYT
v_gene: TRBV6-5; j_gene: TRBJ1-5; CDR3aa: ASSYGLGRPQH
v_gene: TRBV5-6; j_gene: TRBJ1-6; CDR3aa: ASSLGGHLGSPLH
v_gene: TRBV9; j_gene: TRBJ2-3; CDR3aa: ASTGGGPTDTQY
v_gene: TRBV19; j_gene: TRBJ1-1; CDR3aa: ASSIGTLNTEAF
v_gene: TRBV4-3; j_gene: TRBJ2-4; CDR3aa: ASSQEGGGLAKNIQY
v_gene: TRBV25-1; j_gene: TRBJ2-5; CDR3aa: ASSEGGTETQY
v_gene: TRBV11-3; j_gene: TRBJ1-1; CDR3aa: ASSLEEDTEAF
v_gene: TRBV7-9; j_gene: TRBJ2-2; CDR3aa: ASKKSENTGELF
v_gene: TRBV6-2/TRBV6-3; j_gene: TRBJ2-7; CDR3aa: ASSPLDPGSLGQY
v_gene: TRBV20-1; j_gene: TRBJ2-5; CDR3aa: SARAETQY
v_gene: TRBV5-1; j_gene: TRBJ1-1; CDR3aa: ASSLGGGGAEAF
v_gene: TRBV5-1; j_gene: TRBJ2-3; CDR3aa: ASSLGAQPGNTQY
v_gene: TRBV28; j_gene: TRBJ2-4; CDR3aa: ASSLGAGGPPVNIQY